Reported below is one TCR beta chain. This clonotype has ten or more counts. The antigen it binds to is not known. Base qualities were left out, and no much larger clone turns up one base away. This sample was taken from a study of blood T cells in healthy people across ages (dated by TCRdb to the mid-2010s). The study in broad terms: Template switching captured roughly one uniquely barcoded TCR beta cDNA molecule per two T cells in model experiments. Age-related changes in TCR beta repertoire diversity were measured in the study by deep sequencing normalized with unique cDNA molecular identifiers. Donors were grouped into four age groups: young (average roughly 15 years), middle-aged (39), aged (around 56) and long-lived (roughly 80). To avoid experimental bias, donors of different ages were distributed randomly across sequencing lanes. For two donors (one aged 18 to 30 and one aged 80 or older), the study analyzed two additional independent replicas of 1 million unique cDNA reads from the same blood draw.

Donors were a few dozen systemically healthy Caucasian individuals from Russia aged roughly 6 to 90 years. Each donor gave around 9.5 milliliters of peripheral blood, collected into EDTA-treated Vacutainer tubes. Ficoll-Paque density-gradient centrifugation was used to isolate PBMCs, with at least 6.5 million per sample. Trizol reagent was used to extract total RNA from the PBMCs, yielding at least 5.5 micrograms per sample. Naive CD45RAhigh/CD27high T cell percentages were measured by flow cytometry on a PBMC aliquot from every donor. The germline V gene sets CDR1 to MGHRA and CDR2 to YSYEKL. CDR3 length: 15 amino acids, cysteine to phenylalanine. The CDR3 DNA has 45 bases and is translated from base 1. V loses 4 bases of germline sequence and J loses 1 base, and the interval between the two ends is 13 bases. Library preparation was by 5' RACE. The listed sequencing device is Illumina HiSeq 2500. A second PCR of about 6 to 12 cycles was performed with a sample-barcoded 5' primer and a J-beta primer mix. Each TCR beta cDNA molecule received a unique molecular identifier from a template-switch 5' adaptor carrying 12 random nucleotides. Each sample yielded at least 2.5 million CDR3-containing paired-end reads. First-strand cDNA was synthesized from all RNA with the Mint cDNA synthesis kit, primed by a TRBC-specific oligonucleotide. After uracil-DNA glycosylase treatment, a first 18-cycle PCR used universal primers M1SS and BC2_uni_R on all cDNA. The study's processing was this. For normalization, 1 million high-quality reads, each with a distinct molecular identifier, were randomly selected from each sample. Instead of being binned into consensus sequences, reads with shared molecular identifiers were discarded. CDR3 identification, clonotype clustering and error correction used MiTCR with a Q25 quality threshold and the strictest error-elimination algorithm. A nonparametric unseen species model with Euler transformation was used to estimate lower-bound total TCR beta diversity. TCRdb reworked the public reads: Q25 trimming with fastp, MiXCR clone assembly, productive beta chains retained. Identical CDR3 proteins give one entry, which carries the most common genes and DNA. The V and J calls, along with clone size, are taken from TCRdb and not from the paper's own processing. The sample table contains about 1.6 million distinct CDR3 sequences; only one count was recorded for almost 35% of them. About 11% of the sample comes from the top ten.

Here is what the overall study found, with its caveats: Estimates of total diversity based on one million sequenced T cells were regarded as lower bounds and as underestimates. Compared with the aged group, the long-lived group had more naive CD4+ T cells, fewer expanded clones and increased TCR diversity, a pattern suggesting age selection. Because profiling used bulk unsorted PBMCs, naive and antigen-experienced compartments could not be compared conclusively. Observed TCR beta diversity per million T cells fell roughly linearly with age, and a significant reduction was already apparent by age about 36. The percentage of naive T cells measured by flow cytometry correlated strongly with observed TCR beta diversity. The CMV infection status of donors was not known, potentially confounding age-related changes in expanded clonotypes.

Sequencing was performed on blood. The sequence was collected from a woman younger than 45 in good health. The chain is made from TRBV4-1 and TRBJ2-5, with TRBD1 perhaps the D gene, on 6 matching bases. The CDR3 region reads CASSLAQGSQETQYF. The DNA sequence reads TGCGCCAGCAGCCTCGCACAGGGAAGCCAAGAGACCCAGTACTTC.